This TCR beta chain was sequenced for a study of blood T cell repertoires in COVID-19. Overall study context: Researchers got acute and convalescent COVID-19 samples from the United States, Italy and Spain.

Methods used by the authors: The authors estimated nucleated cell counts from reference gene primer amplification. Profiling relied on immunoSEQ multiplex PCR, and the TCRdb table lists in-frame clones only, not all of them. From that table come the V and J calls and clone size; the DNA was used to work out D and trimming. The table records about 200,000 clones, 88% of them present only once. CDR1 SNHLY and CDR2 FYNNEI come from the germline V gene. This CDR3 region has 15 residues. V gave up 3 bases and J gave up 4 bases, with 13 bases separating them. The source of this sequence is a man in his fifties or sixties with COVID-19, enrolled during active disease. J is TRBJ1-5 and V is TRBV2; D uncertain. Material: peripheral blood. The CDR3: CASSDGGRPNQPQHF. In nucleotides, the CDR3 is TGTGCCAGCAGTGATGGAGGCAGACCGAATCAGCCCCAGCATTTT.